This TCR beta chain was retrieved from a study of CD8+CD57+ T cells in acquired aplastic anemia. Turning to the study itself: Average DNA yield from sorted CD4+ and CD8+ cells was around 3 ug.

Germline loops: CDR1 SGHNT, CDR2 YYREEE (reference sequence). With 0 bases clipped from V and 9 bases from J, the junction kept 8 bases outside the gene matches. The CDR3 extends over 14 amino acids. Details on this clonotype: Its antigen is still unknown. A clone one base away is much larger, so this may be a read error.

General study findings and limits: A significant difference in CD8+ Simpson's diversity between patients and controls was not found.

Profiling that covered TCR beta VDJ and CDR3 relied on genomic DNA as its template. TCRdb re-called the reads with MiXCR, one entry per CDR3 protein. Here the sample spans 150,000 to 200,000 distinct CDR3 sequences, around 50% being singletons. The sequenced patients had an expansion of CD8+CD57+ cells seen by flow cytometry. Sequencing used sorted CD4+, CD8+, or CD8+CD57+ T cells (not recorded which) from PBMCs. The rearrangement links TRBV5-4 to TRBJ2-5, with 7 bases that match TRBD2. The clonotype was recovered from a human donor with aplastic anemia. DNA for the CDR3: TGTGCCAGCAGCTTGGTCTTGCGGGCGGGGGCCCAGTACTTC. This gives the protein CASSLVLRAGAQYF. Full variable domain (missing parts from reference TRBV5-4 and TRBJ2-5): ETGVTQSPTHLIKTRGQQVTLRCSSQSGHNTVSWYQQALGQGPQFIFQYYREEENGRGNFPPRFSGLQFPNYSSELNVNALELDDSALYLCASSLVLRAGAQYFGPGTRLLVL.